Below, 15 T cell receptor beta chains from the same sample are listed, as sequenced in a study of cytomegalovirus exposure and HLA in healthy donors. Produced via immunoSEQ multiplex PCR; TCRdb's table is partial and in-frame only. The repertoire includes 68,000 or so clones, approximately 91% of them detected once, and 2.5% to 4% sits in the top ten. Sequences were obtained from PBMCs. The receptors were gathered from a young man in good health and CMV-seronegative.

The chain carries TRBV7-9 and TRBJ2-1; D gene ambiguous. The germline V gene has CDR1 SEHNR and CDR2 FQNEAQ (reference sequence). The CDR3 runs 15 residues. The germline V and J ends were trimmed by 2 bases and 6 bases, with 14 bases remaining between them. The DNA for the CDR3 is TGTGCCAGCAGCTTACGGTACCTCGCCTCCAATGAGCAGTTCTTC. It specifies CASSLRYLASNEQFF. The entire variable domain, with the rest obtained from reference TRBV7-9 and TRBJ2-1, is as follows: DTGVSQNPRHKITKRGQNVTFRCDPISEHNRLYWYRQTLGQGPEFLTYFQNEAQLEKSRLLSDRFSAERPKGSFSTLEIQRTEQGDSAMYLCASSLRYLASNEQFFGPGTRLTVL.

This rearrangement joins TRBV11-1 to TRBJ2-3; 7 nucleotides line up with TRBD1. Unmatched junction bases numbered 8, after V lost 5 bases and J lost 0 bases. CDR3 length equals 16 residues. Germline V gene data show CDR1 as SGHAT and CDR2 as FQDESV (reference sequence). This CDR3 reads CASSRQGPTSTDTQYF. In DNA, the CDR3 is TGTGCCAGCAGCCGACAGGGACCTACTAGCACAGATACGCAGTATTTT.

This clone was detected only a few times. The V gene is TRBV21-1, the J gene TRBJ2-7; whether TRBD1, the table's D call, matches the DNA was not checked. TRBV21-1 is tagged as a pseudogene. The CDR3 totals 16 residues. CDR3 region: CASSNPWDRINYEQYF. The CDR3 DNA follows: TGTGCCAGCAGCAACCCTTGGGACAGAATCAACTACGAGCAGTACTTC.

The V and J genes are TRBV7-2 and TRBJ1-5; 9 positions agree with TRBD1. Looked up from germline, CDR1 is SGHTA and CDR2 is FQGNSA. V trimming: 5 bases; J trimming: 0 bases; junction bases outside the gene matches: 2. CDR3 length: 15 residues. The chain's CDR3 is CASSQTGGSNQPQHF. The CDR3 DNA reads TGTGCCAGCAGCCAGACAGGGGGTAGCAATCAGCCCCAGCATTTT.

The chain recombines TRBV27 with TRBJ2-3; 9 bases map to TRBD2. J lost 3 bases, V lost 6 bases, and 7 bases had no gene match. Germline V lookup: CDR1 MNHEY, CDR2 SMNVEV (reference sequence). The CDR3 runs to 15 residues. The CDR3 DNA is TGTGCCAGCAGGATAGCGGGAGTGGGGACAGATACGCAGTATTTT. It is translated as CASRIAGVGTDTQYF.

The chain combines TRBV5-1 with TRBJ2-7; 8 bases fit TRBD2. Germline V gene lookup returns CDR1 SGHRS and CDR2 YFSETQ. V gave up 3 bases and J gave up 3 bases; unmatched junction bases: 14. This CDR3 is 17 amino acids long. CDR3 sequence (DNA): TGCGCCAGCAGCTCCGGACTAGCAGGAACCATTAGCTACGAGCAGTACTTC. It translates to CASSSGLAGTISYEQYF.

The CDR3 DNA is TGTGCCAGTAGTATAGAGGGGACAGGCTATGGCTACACCTTC. Translated: CASSIEGTGYGYTF. The chain is built from TRBV19 and TRBJ1-2; 8 bases are a match to TRBD1. The CDR3 covers 14 residues. Germline-derived CDR1 and CDR2 are LNHDA and SQIVND (reference sequence). Trimming at V came to 0 bases and at J to 4 bases, leaving 1 base not matched to a gene.

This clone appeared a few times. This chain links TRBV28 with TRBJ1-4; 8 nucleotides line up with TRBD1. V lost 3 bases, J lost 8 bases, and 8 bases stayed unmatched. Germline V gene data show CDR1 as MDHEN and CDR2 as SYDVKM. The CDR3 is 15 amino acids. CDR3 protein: CASSFGQGQNEKLFF. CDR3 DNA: TGTGCCAGCAGTTTTGGACAGGGCCAAAACGAAAAACTGTTTTTT.

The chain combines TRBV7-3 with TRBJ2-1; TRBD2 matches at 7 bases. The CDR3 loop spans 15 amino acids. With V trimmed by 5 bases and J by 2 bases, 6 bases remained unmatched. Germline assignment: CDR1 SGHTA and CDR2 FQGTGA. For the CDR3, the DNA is TGTGCCAGCAGCCCCTCTAGCGGCCCCTACAATGAGCAGTTCTTC. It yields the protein CASSPSSGPYNEQFF.

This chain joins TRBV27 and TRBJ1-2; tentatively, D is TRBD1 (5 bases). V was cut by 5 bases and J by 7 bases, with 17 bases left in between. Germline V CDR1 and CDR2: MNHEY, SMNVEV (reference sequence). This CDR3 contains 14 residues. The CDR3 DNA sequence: TGTGCCAGCAGTACCACAGGCGTCGGGAGTGGCTACACCTTC. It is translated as CASSTTGVGSGYTF.

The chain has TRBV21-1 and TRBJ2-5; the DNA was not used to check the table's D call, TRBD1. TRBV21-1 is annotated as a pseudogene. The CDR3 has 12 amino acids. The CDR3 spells CASKGDKETQYF. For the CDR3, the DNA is TGTGCCAGCAAAGGGGACAAAGAGACCCAGTACTTC.

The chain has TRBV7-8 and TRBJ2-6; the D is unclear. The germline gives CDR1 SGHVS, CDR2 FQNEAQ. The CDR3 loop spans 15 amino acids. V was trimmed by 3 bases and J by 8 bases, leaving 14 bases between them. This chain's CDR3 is CASSFSGTLSNVLTF. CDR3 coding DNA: TGTGCCAGCAGCTTTTCGGGTACACTTTCCAACGTCCTGACTTTC.

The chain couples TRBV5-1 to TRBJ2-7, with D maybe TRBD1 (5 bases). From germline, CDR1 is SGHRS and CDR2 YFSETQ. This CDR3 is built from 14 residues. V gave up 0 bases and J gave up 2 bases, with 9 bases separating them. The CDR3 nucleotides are TGCGCCAGCAGCTTGGCCCCAGGGCCCTACGAGCAGTACTTC. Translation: CASSLAPGPYEQYF.

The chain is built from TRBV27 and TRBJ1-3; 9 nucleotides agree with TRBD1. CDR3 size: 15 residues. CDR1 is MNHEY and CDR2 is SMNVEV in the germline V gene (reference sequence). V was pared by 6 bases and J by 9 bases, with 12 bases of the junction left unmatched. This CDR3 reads CASSLSGQGWSTIYF. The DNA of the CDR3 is TGTGCCAGCAGCCTGTCGGGACAGGGATGGAGCACCATATATTTT.

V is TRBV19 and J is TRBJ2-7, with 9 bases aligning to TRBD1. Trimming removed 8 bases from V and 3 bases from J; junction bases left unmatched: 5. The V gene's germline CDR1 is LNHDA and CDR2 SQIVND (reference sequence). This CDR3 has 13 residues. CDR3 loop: CASSWTGDYEQYF. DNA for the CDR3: TGTGCCAGTTCCTGGACAGGGGACTACGAGCAGTACTTC. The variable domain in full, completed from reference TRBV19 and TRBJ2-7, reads DGGITQSPKYLFRKEGQNVTLSCEQNLNHDAMYWYRQDPGQGLRLIYYSQIVNDFQKGDIAEGYSVSREKKESFPLTVTSAQKNPTAFYLCASSWTGDYEQYFGPGTRLTVT.